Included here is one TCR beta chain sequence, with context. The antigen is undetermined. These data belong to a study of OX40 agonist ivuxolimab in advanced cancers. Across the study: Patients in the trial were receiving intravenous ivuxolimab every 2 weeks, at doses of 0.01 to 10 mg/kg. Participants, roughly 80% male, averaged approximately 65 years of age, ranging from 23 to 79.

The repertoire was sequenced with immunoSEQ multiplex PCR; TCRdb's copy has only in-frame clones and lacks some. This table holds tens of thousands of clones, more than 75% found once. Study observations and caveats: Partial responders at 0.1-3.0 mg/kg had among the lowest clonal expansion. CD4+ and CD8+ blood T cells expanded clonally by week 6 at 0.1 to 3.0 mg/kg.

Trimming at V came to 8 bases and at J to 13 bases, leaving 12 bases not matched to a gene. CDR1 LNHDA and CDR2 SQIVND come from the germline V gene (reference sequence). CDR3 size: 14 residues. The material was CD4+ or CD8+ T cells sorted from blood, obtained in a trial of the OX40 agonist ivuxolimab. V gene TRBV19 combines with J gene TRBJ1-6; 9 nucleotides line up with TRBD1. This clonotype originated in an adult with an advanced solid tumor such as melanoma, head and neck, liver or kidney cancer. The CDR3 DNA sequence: TGTGCCAGTTACTCCGGGACAGGGTTCATGCCCCTCCACTTT. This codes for CASYSGTGFMPLHF.